This TCR beta chain was identified in a study of CD8 T cells in ankylosing spondylitis. Unmatched junction bases numbered 5, after V lost 6 bases and J lost 5 bases. Germline CDR1 MDHEN, CDR2 SYDVKM. The CDR3 totals 13 residues. TCRdb re-called the 5' RACE reads through MiXCR, storing one row per CDR3 protein. The sample records more than 110,000 distinct CDR3 sequences, roughly 8% being singletons. The receptor's source is a male donor with ankylosing spondylitis. Sequencing used synovial fluid, either unsorted or a sorted T cell fraction (not recorded which). V is TRBV28 and J is TRBJ1-1; 8 bases align to TRBD1. CDR3 coding DNA: TGTGCCAGCAGCCTGGGACAGGAGACTGAAGCTTTCTTT. It yields the protein CASSLGQETEAFF.